This TCR beta chain was found in a study of blood T cells in healthy people across ages. Study-wide findings and caveats: Aged donors had fewer naive CD4+ cells and lower diversity than long-lived donors.

Primed by a sample-barcoded 5' primer and a J-beta primer mix, a second PCR proceeded for 7 to 11 cycles. TCRdb passed the 5' RACE reads through MiXCR, listing each CDR3 protein once. The profile covers approximately 1.5 million distinct CDR3 sequences, with around 36% appearing a single time and 10% to 12% taken by the ten largest. As concerns this clonotype: As yet, its antigen is unknown.

Individuals who donated were healthy Caucasians from Russia aged about 6 to 90. The sequence was collected from a woman younger than 45 in good health. The sample taken for sequencing was blood.

DNA for the CDR3: TGTGCCAGCAGCTTCCTCCCCAGAGGAACCTACATGAGCACTGAAGCTTTCTTT. Its protein is CASSFLPRGTYMSTEAFF. The chain is built from TRBV7-2 and TRBJ1-1; no firm D call. Germline CDR1 is SGHTA and CDR2 is FQGNSA. V was cut by 3 bases and J by 4 bases, with 24 bases left in between. CDR3 length: 18 residues.